Shown below are 32 T cell receptor beta chains from a single sample sequenced in a study of shared clonotypes between healthy human individuals. Naive CD8 isolation took CD45RO-negative cells positively selected for CCR7 and excluded terminally differentiated effector memory CD45RA+ cells. The repertoire was sequenced with immunoSEQ multiplex PCR; TCRdb's copy has only in-frame clones and lacks some. In the table there are some 1,900,000 clones, about 95% of which are singletons. Input material: naive CD8+ T cells sorted from blood. These receptors were taken from a young man in good health.

Comment on this clone: The identical CDR3 is also encoded by other nucleotide sequences in the sample. The rearrangement uses TRBV13 and TRBJ2-7; D unclear. The CDR3 covers 13 residues. Looked up from germline, CDR1 is PRHDT and CDR2 is FYEKMQ (reference sequence). V lost 5 bases to trimming and J lost 0 bases, with 8 bases between them. This chain's CDR3 is CASSPTNSYEQYF. The CDR3 DNA follows: TGTGCCAGCAGCCCCACGAACTCCTACGAGCAGTACTTC.

V usage is TRBV28 and J usage is TRBJ2-7; D could derive from TRBD1 or TRBD2 (7 bases each). Trimming took off 1 base at V and 1 base at J, with 11 bases between the two ends. Germline lookup yields CDR1 MDHEN and CDR2 SYDVKM. The CDR3 spans 15 residues. The CDR3 protein is CASSLFRGGSYEQYF. The CDR3 coding sequence is TGTGCCAGCAGTTTATTCAGGGGGGGGTCCTACGAGCAGTACTTC. Filled out from reference TRBV28 and TRBJ2-7, the complete variable domain reads DVKVTQSSRYLVKRTGEKVFLECVQDMDHENMFWYRQDPGLGLRLIYFSYDVKMKEKGDIPEGYSVSREKKERFSLILESASTNQTSMYLCASSLFRGGSYEQYFGPGTRLTVT.

For this clone: The same CDR3 also results from other DNA sequences found in this sample. The V and J genes are TRBV27 and TRBJ2-7; possibly TRBD1 for D (6 bases). V lost 2 bases and J 3 bases, leaving 11 bases between the germline ends. This CDR3 has 14 residues. From germline, CDR1 is MNHEY and CDR2 SMNVEV (reference sequence). CDR3 amino acids: CASSLTGSGYEQYF. CDR3 nucleotides: TGTGCCAGCAGTTTAACAGGGAGTGGCTACGAGCAGTACTTC.

V usage is TRBV2 and J usage is TRBJ1-3; D is uncertain. Germline V gene lookup returns CDR1 SNHLY and CDR2 FYNNEI. CDR3 length: 16 amino acids. V lost 1 base and J lost 1, with 11 bases in between. For the CDR3, the DNA is TGTGCCAGCAGTGAAGTACCTCGGCAGTCTGGAAACACCATATATTTT. As protein: CASSEVPRQSGNTIYF.

The rearrangement links TRBV7-2 to TRBJ2-1; 9 nucleotides line up with TRBD2. The CDR3 spans 18 residues. Germline V gene lookup returns CDR1 SGHTA and CDR2 FQGNSA. The V gene end was trimmed by 1 base and the J gene end by 4 bases; junction bases not matched to a gene: 11. The DNA of the CDR3 is TGTGCCAGCAGCTTAGGCTCACGGACTAGCGAGAATTACAATGAGCAGTTCTTC. Its translation is CASSLGSRTSENYNEQFF.

For the CDR3, the DNA is TGTGCCAGTTTCAGCGACAATGAGCAGTTCTTC. Translation: CASFSDNEQFF. The J gene is TRBJ2-1, the V gene TRBV19; D unresolved. Per germline, CDR1 LNHDA and CDR2 SQIVND (reference sequence). The V gene lost 8 bases and the J gene lost 5 bases, with 7 bases spanning the gap. This CDR3 comprises 11 residues.

The rearrangement joins TRBV29-1 to TRBJ2-1; the D gene could be TRBD1 or TRBD2 (5 bases each). Trimming removed 0 bases at V and 4 bases at J, with 16 bases between. The germline V gene has CDR1 SQVTM and CDR2 ANQGSEA. The CDR3 sequence is 16 residues long. The CDR3 DNA reads as TGCAGCGTTGAAGATTGGGGGAGTTTCCCTTACAATGAGCAGTTCTTC. Translated: CSVEDWGSFPYNEQFF.

The chain links TRBV13 to TRBJ2-1, with D perhaps matching TRBD1 or TRBD2 (5 bases each). The germline V gene encodes CDR1 PRHDT and CDR2 FYEKMQ (reference sequence). CDR3 size: 16 residues. V shed 1 base and J shed 1 base, with 11 bases lying between them. DNA for the CDR3: TGTGCCAGCAGCTTAGTACAATGGGGGTCCTACAATGAGCAGTTCTTC. This encodes CASSLVQWGSYNEQFF. The full variable domain, in which reference TRBV13 and TRBJ2-1 provide the parts outside the CDR3, is AAGVIQSPRHLIKEKRETATLKCYPIPRHDTVYWYQQGPGQDPQFLISFYEKMQSDKGSIPDRFSAQQFSDYHSELNMSSLELGDSALYFCASSLVQWGSYNEQFFGPGTRLTVL.

The chain employs TRBV7-2 and TRBJ2-2; 11 positions agree with TRBD2. V lost 1 base, J lost 7 bases, and 2 bases stayed unmatched. Germline CDR1 and CDR2: SGHTA and FQGNSA. The CDR3 has 15 amino acids. CDR3 DNA sequence: TGTGCCAGCAGCTTAGGGACTAGCGGGTACGGGGAGCTGTTTTTT. Translation: CASSLGTSGYGELFF.

The CDR3 is CASSPGLAGGFGDTQYF. The DNA for the CDR3 is TGTGCCAGCAGCCCGGGACTAGCGGGAGGGTTTGGAGATACGCAGTATTTT. V usage is TRBV14 and J usage is TRBJ2-3, with 16 nucleotides matching TRBD2. V lost 4 bases to trimming and J lost 5 bases; unmatched junction nucleotides: 6. This CDR3 has 17 residues. The V gene's germline CDR1 is SGHDN and CDR2 FVKESK.

V and J are TRBV30 and TRBJ2-4, with D possibly TRBD2 on 6 matching bases. The germline V gene encodes CDR1 GTSNPN and CDR2 SVGIG (reference sequence). This CDR3 is 13 amino acids long. Trimming left V 3 bases short and J 8 bases short, with 14 bases between. The CDR3 bases are TGTGCCTGGAGCTACGAGGAGGGAGACATTCAGTACTTC. Translation gives CAWSYEEGDIQYF.

The chain recombines TRBV27 with TRBJ2-3, with a tentative D call TRBD2 (6 bases). The CDR3 consists of 15 residues. V lost 6 bases and J lost 0, with 13 bases in between. The germline CDR1 and CDR2 sequences are MNHEY and SMNVEV (reference sequence). The CDR3 bases are TGTGCCAGCAGAGCCAGCGGGTTGAGCACAGATACGCAGTATTTT. Protein sequence: CASRASGLSTDTQYF.

The V and J genes are TRBV4-1 and TRBJ2-3; 7 bases match TRBD2. V lost 0 bases and J lost 4; bases outside the gene matches: 4. The CDR3 contains 15 residues. CDR1 and CDR2 from the germline V gene are MGHRA and YSYEKL. The CDR3, as DNA: TGCGCCAGCAGCCAAGAAAGGACTAGACCAGATACGCAGTATTTT. It is translated as CASSQERTRPDTQYF.

A word on this clone: The same CDR3 is also encoded by other DNA sequences in this sample. The V and J genes are TRBV4-1 and TRBJ2-7, with D unclear. With 3 bases removed from V and 4 bases from J, the gap between germline ends came to 10 bases. Germline loops: CDR1 MGHRA, CDR2 YSYEKL. The CDR3 runs 13 residues. CDR3 bases: TGCGCCAGCAGCCAGGCCGGACCTTACGAGCAGTACTTC. Translated: CASSQAGPYEQYF.

The chain employs TRBV13 and TRBJ1-4, with 7 bases aligning to TRBD1. The CDR3 consists of 15 residues. V lost 0 bases and J lost 4; bases outside the gene matches: 2. The germline V gene has CDR1 PRHDT and CDR2 FYEKMQ (reference sequence). DNA for the CDR3: TGTGCCAGCAGCTTAGGCGGGACAGATAATGAAAAACTGTTTTTT. Amino acid sequence: CASSLGGTDNEKLFF.

The count of this clone is one. This sequence joins TRBV6-1 and TRBJ1-1; D is unresolved. The CDR3 is 12 amino acids. The V end was cut by 6 bases, the J end by 2 bases, with 7 bases between. The V gene's germline CDR1 is MNHNS and CDR2 SASEGT. The CDR3 DNA reads as TGTGCCAGCAGCCGTCCTAACACTGAAGCTTTCTTT. Protein product: CASSRPNTEAFF.

This clone has a single count. The chain has TRBV13 and TRBJ2-3; possible D gene TRBD2, 6 bases. The V gene's germline CDR1 is PRHDT and CDR2 FYEKMQ (reference sequence). V lost 3 bases and J 3 bases, leaving 19 bases between the germline ends. The CDR3 sequence is 17 residues long. In nucleotides, the CDR3 is TGTGCCAGCAGCTTGCCCGGGCTCGGGGGAGAAACAGATACGCAGTATTTT. Translating gives CASSLPGLGGETDTQYF.

The genes are TRBV7-9 and TRBJ2-3, with a tentative D call TRBD1 (6 bases). CDR1 SEHNR and CDR2 FQNEAQ come from the germline V gene (reference sequence). V lost 4 bases and J lost 4, with 9 bases in between. CDR3 length equals 13 residues. CDR3 residues: CASSSGDPDTQYF. The CDR3 nucleotides are TGTGCCAGCAGCTCAGGGGACCCAGATACGCAGTATTTT.

The V call is TRBV4-1, the J call TRBJ2-3; no clear D gene. From germline, CDR1 is MGHRA and CDR2 YSYEKL. The V gene lost 1 base and the J gene lost 3 bases, with 5 bases spanning the gap. The CDR3 spans 13 residues. The CDR3 here is CASSQGSTDTQYF. As DNA, the CDR3 is TGCGCCAGCAGCCAAGGGTCTACAGATACGCAGTATTTT.

The chain has TRBV4-3 and TRBJ2-7; tentative D call: TRBD1 (5 bases). CDR3 length: 16 amino acids. V was shortened by 1 base and J by 2 bases, with 15 bases between the two germline ends. From germline, CDR1 is LGHNA and CDR2 YSLEER. CDR3 sequence reads: CASSQVIGVVAYEQYF. In nucleotides, the CDR3 is TGCGCCAGCAGCCAAGTGATAGGGGTCGTAGCCTACGAGCAGTACTTC.

This clone was counted a single time. The V gene is TRBV27, the J gene TRBJ2-1; 9 bases align to TRBD1. The ends lost 9 bases at V and 7 bases at J; junction bases unmatched: 10. Looked up from germline, CDR1 is MNHEY and CDR2 is SMNVEV (reference sequence). This CDR3 is built from 14 residues. DNA for the CDR3: TGTGCCAGTATCGGACAGGGGATCGGTAATGAGCAGTTCTTC. This codes for CASIGQGIGNEQFF.

This clone was observed once. The same CDR3 also results from other DNA sequences found in this sample. The V and J genes are TRBV18 and TRBJ2-7; the match to TRBD1 covers 10 bases. Germline CDR1 is KGHSH and CDR2 is LQKENI. The CDR3 is 15 residues long. V lost 3 bases to trimming and J lost 0 bases; unmatched junction nucleotides: 2. CDR3 sequence reads: CASSPTGGLSYEQYF. In nucleotides, the CDR3 is TGTGCCAGCTCACCGACAGGGGGCCTCTCCTACGAGCAGTACTTC.

V and J are TRBV6-6 and TRBJ2-1, with D unclear. The CDR3 sequence is 12 residues long. V lost 8 bases, J lost 4 bases, and 9 bases lay in between. CDR1 and CDR2 (germline): MNHNY, SVGAGI (reference sequence). CDR3 DNA sequence: TGTGCCAGCTCAATCTCGTACAATGAGCAGTTCTTC. It encodes CASSISYNEQFF.

The V gene is TRBV27, the J gene TRBJ2-3, with a possible D match to TRBD2 (5 bases). Germline CDR1 MNHEY, CDR2 SMNVEV (reference sequence). V was pared by 3 bases and J by 2 bases, with 9 bases between. This CDR3 is built from 14 residues. In DNA, the CDR3 is TGTGCCAGCAGTTTTGCAGCGGTCACAGATACGCAGTATTTT. Protein product: CASSFAAVTDTQYF.

The rearrangement uses TRBV2 and TRBJ2-7, with D uncertain. V gave up 4 bases and J gave up 3 bases, with 10 bases separating them. CDR3 length: 13 residues. The germline CDR1 and CDR2 sequences are SNHLY and FYNNEI. The CDR3 DNA follows: TGTGCCAGCAGTGGGTCGTCTGACTACGAGCAGTACTTC. Translated: CASSGSSDYEQYF.

V and J are TRBV4-1 and TRBJ1-6, with 8 bases aligning to TRBD1. CDR3 size: 16 residues. Germline CDR1 is MGHRA and CDR2 is YSYEKL. V lost 0 bases to trimming and J lost 6 bases; unmatched junction nucleotides: 4. CDR3 in DNA: TGCGCCAGCAGCCAAGAGACGGGACAGGTTAATTCACCCCTCCACTTT. This translates into CASSQETGQVNSPLHF.

The chain uses TRBV13 and TRBJ2-7, with 7 bases lining up with TRBD2. The CDR3 is 14 residues long. Per germline, CDR1 PRHDT and CDR2 FYEKMQ (reference sequence). V lost 5 bases, J lost 6 bases, and 10 bases stayed unmatched. The CDR3 loop is CASSAAGVSGEQYF. CDR3 DNA: TGTGCCAGCAGCGCCGCGGGAGTATCGGGCGAGCAGTACTTC.

The rearrangement links TRBV28 to TRBJ1-4; perhaps TRBD1 as D (5 bases). This CDR3 comprises 15 residues. Germline V gives CDR1 MDHEN, CDR2 SYDVKM. V lost 2 bases, J lost 6 bases, and 13 bases lay in between. The DNA for the CDR3 is TGTGCCAGCAGTTTAGTGGGGCAGAAACATGAAAAACTGTTTTTT. Its protein product is CASSLVGQKHEKLFF.

The CDR3 here is CASSLLAGYNEQFF. In nucleotides, the CDR3 is TGCGCCAGCAGCTTGCTAGCGGGGTACAATGAGCAGTTCTTC. The chain has TRBV5-1 and TRBJ2-1; 9 nucleotides agree with TRBD2. Unmatched junction bases numbered 0, after V lost 1 base and J lost 4 bases. Germline CDR1 and CDR2: SGHRS and YFSETQ. The CDR3 has 14 amino acids. Together with reference TRBV5-1 and TRBJ2-1, the CDR3 gives the full variable domain: KAGVTQTPRYLIKTRGQQVTLSCSPISGHRSVSWYQQTPGQGLQFLFEYFSETQRNKGNFPGRFSGRQFSNSRSEMNVSTLELGDSALYLCASSLLAGYNEQFFGPGTRLTVL.

As to this clone: Other DNA sequences in this specimen translate into the identical CDR3. CDR3 amino acids: CASSPGQGEYEQYF. As DNA, the CDR3 is TGTGCCAGCAGCCCCGGACAGGGGGAATACGAGCAGTACTTC. The V and J genes are TRBV9 and TRBJ2-7; TRBD1 matches 10 bases. J gave up 4 bases and V 4 bases, and 5 bases lay outside the gene matches. The CDR3 is 14 residues long. CDR1 is SGDLS, CDR2 YYNGEE, per germline.

This chain connects TRBV7-9 to TRBJ2-7; D is unresolved. The V and J ends lost 1 base and 3 bases respectively, with 13 bases between them. The CDR3 contains 15 residues. Germline values: CDR1 SEHNR, CDR2 FQNEAQ (reference sequence). The CDR3 DNA follows: TGTGCCAGCAGCTTAGGGCTAGGTAGCAGCTACGAGCAGTACTTC. Amino acids: CASSLGLGSSYEQYF.

The chain recombines TRBV6-5 with TRBJ1-6; 7 positions agree with TRBD1. The germline V gene encodes CDR1 MNHEY and CDR2 SVGAGI. The CDR3 runs 15 residues. V trimming: 3 bases; J trimming: 7 bases; junction bases outside the gene matches: 6. In DNA, the CDR3 is TGTGCCAGCAGTTATCAGGGGGTTGAGAATTCACCCCTCCACTTT. Residues: CASSYQGVENSPLHF.